This T cell receptor beta chain was identified during a study of radiotherapy plus CTLA-4 blockade in lung cancer. General observations from the study: It was early blood T cell clone dynamics, with interferon-beta, that reportedly best predicted response.

This clone was counted only a few times. No antigen is known for it. The CDR3 has 16 amino acids. The junction had 11 bases not matched to a gene; V was cut back by 3 bases and J by 5 bases. The germline V gene has CDR1 SGDLS and CDR2 YYNGEE. Alongside CTLA-4 blockade with ipilimumab, patients with chemo-refractory metastatic non-small-cell lung cancer received focal radiation. The method was immunoSEQ multiplex PCR; TCRdb's version includes in-frame clones alone and lacks a portion of them. This table has around 55,000 clones, 70% to 85% appearing once. The rearrangement uses TRBV9 and TRBJ2-3; TRBD2 agrees at 8 bases. This material consisted of peripheral blood, taken from a patient treated with radiotherapy plus ipilimumab. The receptor was derived from a human donor with non-small cell lung cancer whose response to radiotherapy plus ipilimumab could not be evaluated. The DNA of the CDR3 is TGTGCCAGCAGCGCCCATAGCGGGGATGTTGGAGATACGCAGTATTTT. It yields the protein CASSAHSGDVGDTQYF.